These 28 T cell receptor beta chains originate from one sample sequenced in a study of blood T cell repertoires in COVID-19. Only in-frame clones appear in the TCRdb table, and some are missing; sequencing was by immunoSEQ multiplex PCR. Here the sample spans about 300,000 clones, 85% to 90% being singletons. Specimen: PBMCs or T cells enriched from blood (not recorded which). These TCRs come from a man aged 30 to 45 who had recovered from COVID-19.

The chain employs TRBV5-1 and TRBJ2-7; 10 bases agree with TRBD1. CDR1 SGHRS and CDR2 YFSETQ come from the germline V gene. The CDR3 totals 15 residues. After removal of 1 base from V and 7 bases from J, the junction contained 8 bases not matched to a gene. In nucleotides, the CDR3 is TGCGCCAGCAGCTTGTTCGTGGGACAGGGGTTAGAGCAGTACTTC. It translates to CASSLFVGQGLEQYF.

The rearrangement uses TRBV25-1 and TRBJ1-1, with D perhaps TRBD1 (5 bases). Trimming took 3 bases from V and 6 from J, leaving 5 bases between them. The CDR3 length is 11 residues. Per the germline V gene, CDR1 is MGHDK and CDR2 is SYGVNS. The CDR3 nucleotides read TGTGCCAGCAGTGAGGGGCCTGAAGCTTTCTTT. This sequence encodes CASSEGPEAFF.

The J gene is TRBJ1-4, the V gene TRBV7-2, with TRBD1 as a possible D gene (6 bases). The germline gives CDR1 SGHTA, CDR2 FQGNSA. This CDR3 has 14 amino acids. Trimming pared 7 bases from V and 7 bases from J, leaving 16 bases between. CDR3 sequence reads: CASKASAGAEKLFF. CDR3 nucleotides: TGTGCCAGCAAGGCTTCGGCAGGGGCTGAAAAACTGTTTTTT.

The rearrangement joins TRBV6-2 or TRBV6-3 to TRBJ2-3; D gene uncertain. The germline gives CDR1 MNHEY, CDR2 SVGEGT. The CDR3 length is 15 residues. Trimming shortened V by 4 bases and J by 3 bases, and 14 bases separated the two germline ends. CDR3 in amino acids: CASSLYEVATDTQYF. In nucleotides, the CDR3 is TGTGCCAGCAGTTTGTACGAGGTCGCTACAGATACGCAGTATTTT.

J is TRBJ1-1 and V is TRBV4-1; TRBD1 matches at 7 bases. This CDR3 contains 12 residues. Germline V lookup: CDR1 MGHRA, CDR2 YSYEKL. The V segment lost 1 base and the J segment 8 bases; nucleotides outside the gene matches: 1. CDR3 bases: TGCGCCAGCAGCCAAGTCAGGGGGGAAGCTTTCTTT. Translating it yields CASSQVRGEAFF.

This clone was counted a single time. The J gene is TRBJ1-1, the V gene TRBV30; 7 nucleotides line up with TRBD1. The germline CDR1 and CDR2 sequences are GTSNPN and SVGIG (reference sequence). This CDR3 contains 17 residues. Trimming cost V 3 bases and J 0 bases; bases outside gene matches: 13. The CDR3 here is CAWRPQGVQNMNTEAFF. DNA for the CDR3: TGTGCCTGGAGGCCTCAGGGGGTCCAGAACATGAACACTGAAGCTTTCTTT.

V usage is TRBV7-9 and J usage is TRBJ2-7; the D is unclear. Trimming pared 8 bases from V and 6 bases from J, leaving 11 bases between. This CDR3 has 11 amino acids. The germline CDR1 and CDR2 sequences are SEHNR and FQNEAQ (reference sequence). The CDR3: CASHSSGEQYF. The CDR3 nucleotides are TGTGCCAGCCACAGCTCCGGCGAGCAGTACTTC.

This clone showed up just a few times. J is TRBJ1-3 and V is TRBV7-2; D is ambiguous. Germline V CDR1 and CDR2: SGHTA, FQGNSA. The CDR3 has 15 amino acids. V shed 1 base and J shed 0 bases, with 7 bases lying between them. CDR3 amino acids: CASSLGLDSGNTIYF. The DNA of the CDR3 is TGTGCCAGCAGCTTAGGGCTAGACTCTGGAAACACCATATATTTT.

The DNA of the CDR3 is TGTGCCAGCAGTTTCACGGTCTTTCGGGGCTACACCTTC. It translates to CASSFTVFRGYTF. This rearrangement joins TRBV28 to TRBJ1-2, with D uncertain. The germline V gene encodes CDR1 MDHEN and CDR2 SYDVKM. The CDR3 totals 13 residues. V dropped 3 bases and J dropped 8 bases, with 13 bases sitting between them.

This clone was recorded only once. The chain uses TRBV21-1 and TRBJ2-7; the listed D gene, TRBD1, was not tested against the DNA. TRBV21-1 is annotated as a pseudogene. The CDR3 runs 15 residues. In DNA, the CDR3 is TGTGCCAGCAGCAGGCACCCCACGCACTCCTACGAGCAGTACTTC. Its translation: CASSRHPTHSYEQYF.

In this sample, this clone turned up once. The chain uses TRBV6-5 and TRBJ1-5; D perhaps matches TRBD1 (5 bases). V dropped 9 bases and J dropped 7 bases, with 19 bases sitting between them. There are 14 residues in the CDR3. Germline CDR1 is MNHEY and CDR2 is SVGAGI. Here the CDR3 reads CASINYGAGQPQHF. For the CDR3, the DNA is TGTGCCAGTATAAATTATGGGGCAGGACAGCCCCAGCATTTT.

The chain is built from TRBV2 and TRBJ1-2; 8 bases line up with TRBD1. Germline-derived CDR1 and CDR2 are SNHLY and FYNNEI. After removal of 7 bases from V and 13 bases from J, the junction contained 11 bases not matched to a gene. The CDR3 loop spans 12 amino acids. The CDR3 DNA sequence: TGTGCCAGCACCGGACAGGGCATTGGATCCACCTTC. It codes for CASTGQGIGSTF.

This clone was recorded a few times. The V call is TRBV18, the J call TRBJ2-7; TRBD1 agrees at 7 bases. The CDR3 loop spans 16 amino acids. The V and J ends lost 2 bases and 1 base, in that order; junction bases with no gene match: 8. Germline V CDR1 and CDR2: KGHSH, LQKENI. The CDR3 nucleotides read TGTGCCAGCTCACCAGCGGACAGGAGCTTTTCCTACGAGCAGTACTTC. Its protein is CASSPADRSFSYEQYF.

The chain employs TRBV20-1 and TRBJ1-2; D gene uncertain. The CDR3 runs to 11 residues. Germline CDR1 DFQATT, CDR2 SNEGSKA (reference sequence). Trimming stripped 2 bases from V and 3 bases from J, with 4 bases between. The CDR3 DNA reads TGCAGTGCTAGACTCGACTATGGCTACACCTTC. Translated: CSARLDYGYTF.

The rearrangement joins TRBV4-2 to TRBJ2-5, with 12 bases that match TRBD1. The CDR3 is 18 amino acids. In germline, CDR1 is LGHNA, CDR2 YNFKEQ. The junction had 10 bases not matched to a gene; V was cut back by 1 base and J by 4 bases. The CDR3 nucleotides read TGTGCCAGCAGCCAAGTCACTGGGACAGGGGGCTGGGGAGAGACCCAGTACTTC. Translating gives CASSQVTGTGGWGETQYF.

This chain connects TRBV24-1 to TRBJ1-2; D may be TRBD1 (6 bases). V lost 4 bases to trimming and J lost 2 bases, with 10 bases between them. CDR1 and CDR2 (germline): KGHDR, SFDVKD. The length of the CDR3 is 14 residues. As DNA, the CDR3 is TGTGCCACCAGTGACCAAACAGGGAACTATGGCTACACCTTC. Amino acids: CATSDQTGNYGYTF.

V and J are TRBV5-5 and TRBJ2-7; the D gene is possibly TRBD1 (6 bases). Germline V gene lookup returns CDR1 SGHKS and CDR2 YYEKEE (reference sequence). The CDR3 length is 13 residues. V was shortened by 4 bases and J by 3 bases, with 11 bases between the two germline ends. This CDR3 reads CASSRDRYYEQYF. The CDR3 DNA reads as TGTGCCAGCAGCCGTGACAGGTACTACGAGCAGTACTTC.

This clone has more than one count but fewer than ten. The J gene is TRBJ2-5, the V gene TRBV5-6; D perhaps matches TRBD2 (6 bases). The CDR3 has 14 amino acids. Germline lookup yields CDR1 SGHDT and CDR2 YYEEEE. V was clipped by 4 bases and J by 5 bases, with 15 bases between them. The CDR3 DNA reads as TGTGCCAGCAGCCCGTTGACTAGACGGGAGACCCAGTACTTC. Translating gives CASSPLTRRETQYF.

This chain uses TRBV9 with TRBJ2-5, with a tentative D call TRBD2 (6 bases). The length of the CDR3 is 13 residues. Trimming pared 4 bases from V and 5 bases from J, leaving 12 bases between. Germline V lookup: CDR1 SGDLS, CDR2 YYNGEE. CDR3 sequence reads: CASSLGGRETQYF. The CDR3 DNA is TGTGCCAGCAGCCTGGGAGGAAGGGAGACCCAGTACTTC.

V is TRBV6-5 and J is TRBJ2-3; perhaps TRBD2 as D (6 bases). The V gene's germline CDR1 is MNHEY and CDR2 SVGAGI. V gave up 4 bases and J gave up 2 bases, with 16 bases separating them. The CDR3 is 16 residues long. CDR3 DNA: TGTGCCAGCAGTTTATACAGCGGGTATTCCACAGATACGCAGTATTTT. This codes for CASSLYSGYSTDTQYF.

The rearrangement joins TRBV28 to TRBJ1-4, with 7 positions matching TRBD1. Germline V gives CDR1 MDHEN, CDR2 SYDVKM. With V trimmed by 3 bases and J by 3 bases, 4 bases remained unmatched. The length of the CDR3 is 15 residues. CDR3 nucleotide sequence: TGTGCCAGCAGTTTGACCGGGACAGCTAATGAAAAACTGTTTTTT. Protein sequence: CASSLTGTANEKLFF. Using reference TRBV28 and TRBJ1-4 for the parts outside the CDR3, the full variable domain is DVKVTQSSRYLVKRTGEKVFLECVQDMDHENMFWYRQDPGLGLRLIYFSYDVKMKEKGDIPEGYSVSREKKERFSLILESASTNQTSMYLCASSLTGTANEKLFFGSGTQLSVL.

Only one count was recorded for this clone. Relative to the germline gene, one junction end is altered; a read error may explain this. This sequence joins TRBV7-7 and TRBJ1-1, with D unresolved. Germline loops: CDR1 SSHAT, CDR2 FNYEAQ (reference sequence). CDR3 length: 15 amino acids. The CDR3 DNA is TGTGCTAGCAGCTTATTCTCGAGAATGAACACTGAAGCTTTCTTT. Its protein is CASSLFSRMNTEAFF.

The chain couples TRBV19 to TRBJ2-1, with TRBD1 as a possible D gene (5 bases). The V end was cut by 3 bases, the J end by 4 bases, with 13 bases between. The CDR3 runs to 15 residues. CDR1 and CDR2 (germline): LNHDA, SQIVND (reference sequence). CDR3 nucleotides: TGTGCCAGTAGTATTAGGGTGACAGCGTACAATGAGCAGTTCTTC. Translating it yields CASSIRVTAYNEQFF.

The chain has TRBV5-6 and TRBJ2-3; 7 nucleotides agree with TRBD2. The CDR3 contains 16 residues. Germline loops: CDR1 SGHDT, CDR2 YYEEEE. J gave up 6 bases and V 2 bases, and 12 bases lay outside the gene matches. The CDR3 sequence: CASSFSPSGRRDTQYF. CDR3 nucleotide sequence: TGTGCCAGCAGCTTTTCGCCTAGCGGCCGGCGGGATACGCAGTATTTT.

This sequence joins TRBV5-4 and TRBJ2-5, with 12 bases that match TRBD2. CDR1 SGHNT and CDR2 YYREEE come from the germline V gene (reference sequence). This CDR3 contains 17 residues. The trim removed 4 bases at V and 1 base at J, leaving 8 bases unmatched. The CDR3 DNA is TGTGCCAGCAGCCGCGGAACTAGCGGGGGGCCCCAAGAGACCCAGTACTTC. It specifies CASSRGTSGGPQETQYF.

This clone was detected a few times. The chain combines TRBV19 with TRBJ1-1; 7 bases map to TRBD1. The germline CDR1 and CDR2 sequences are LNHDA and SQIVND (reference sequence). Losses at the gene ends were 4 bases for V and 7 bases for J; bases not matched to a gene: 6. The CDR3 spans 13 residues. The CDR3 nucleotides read TGTGCCAGTAGTACGACAGGGTTGAATGAAGCTTTCTTT. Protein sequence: CASSTTGLNEAFF.

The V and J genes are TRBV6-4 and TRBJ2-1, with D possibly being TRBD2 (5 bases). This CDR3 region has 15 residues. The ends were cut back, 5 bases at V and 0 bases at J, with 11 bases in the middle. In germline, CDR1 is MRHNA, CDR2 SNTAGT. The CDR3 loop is CASSRTLISYNEQFF. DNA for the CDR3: TGTGCCAGCAGTCGGACTTTGATCTCCTACAATGAGCAGTTCTTC.

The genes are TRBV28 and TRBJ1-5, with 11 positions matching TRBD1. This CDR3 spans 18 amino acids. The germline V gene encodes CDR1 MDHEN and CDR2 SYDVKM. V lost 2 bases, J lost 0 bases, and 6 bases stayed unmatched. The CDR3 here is CASSLRTGGAYSNQPQHF. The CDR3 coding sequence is TGTGCCAGCAGTTTAAGGACAGGGGGCGCGTATAGCAATCAGCCCCAGCATTTT.